This TCR beta chain originates from a study of PD-L1 blockade in urothelial cancer. Study-level background: Per blood sample, T cells had a median of 141,255.

CDR1 SNHLY and CDR2 FYNNEI come from the germline V gene. The CDR3 has 14 amino acids. Trimming left V 6 bases short and J 5 bases short, with 16 bases between. TCRdb's copy holds only in-frame clones and misses some; the assay was immunoSEQ multiplex PCR. The sample records over 100,000 clones, approximately 89% being singletons. Documented time point: peripheral blood 6 weeks after treatment start. The chain links TRBV2 to TRBJ2-5; D is perhaps TRBD2 (7 bases). The sample in question was PBMCs, obtained around atezolizumab (anti-PD-L1) treatment. The receptor comes from a man in his fifties or sixties with urothelial cancer. This CDR3 is CASSFTRGGETQYF. CDR3 bases: TGTGCCAGCAGCTTTACTAGGGGGGGGGAGACCCAGTACTTC.